Listed below are T cell receptor beta chains from one sample, sequenced in a study of blood T cells in healthy people across ages. Each CDR3 protein is one row after TCRdb ran MiXCR on the 5' RACE reads. The data hold approximately 900,000 distinct CDR3 sequences, with roughly 28% observed a single time. The sample was also linked to a second study, of T cells of mothers and their children.

Material for sequencing was blood. Receptor source: a woman aged 40 to 50 in good health. Each CDR3 is given with its conserved first and last residue. The D gene is left open where the match is weak. For some rows the clone size is stated as once, few or many, or as a class when expanded; others skip it.

NA NA TRBJ1-1 TRBV5-1 CASSFSPLYMNTEAFF TGCGCCAGCAGCTTTTCCCCCCTTTACATGAACACTGAAGCTTTCTTT
NA NA TRBJ2-7 TRBV27 CASSLSPAYEQYF TGTGCCAGCAGTTTAAGTCCAGCCTACGAGCAGTACTTC
NA few TRBJ1-2 TRBV7-9 CASSFLETYGYTF TGTGCCAGCAGCTTCCTCGAAACCTATGGCTACACCTTC
NA many TRBJ2-1 TRBV7-2 CASSSLLNEQFF TGTGCCAGCAGCTCGTTGTTAAATGAGCAGTTCTTC
NA NA TRBJ2-5 TRBV11-2 CASSLGYWAIEQETQYF TGTGCCAGCAGCTTAGGGTACTGGGCCATAGAACAAGAGACCCAGTACTTC
NA NA TRBJ2-5 TRBV3-1 CASSRPEGDETQYF TGTGCCAGCAGCCGGCCCGAGGGTGATGAGACCCAGTACTTC
NA many TRBJ1-1 TRBV6-5 CASSYEGGGGEAFF TGTGCCAGCAGTTACGAGGGGGGGGGGGGTGAAGCTTTCTTT
NA NA TRBJ1-1 TRBV30 CAWSPPATGAFF TGTGCCTGGAGTCCCCCGGCTACTGGGGCTTTCTTT
NA NA TRBJ1-2 TRBV5-4 CASSLDGPAGYTF TGTGCCAGCAGCTTGGATGGCCCCGCGGGCTACACCTTC
NA many TRBJ2-3 TRBV5-1 CASSGTAEGDTQYF TGCGCCAGCAGCGGCACGGCTGAGGGAGATACGCAGTATTTT
NA NA TRBJ2-3 TRBV29-1 CSVKRFTDTQYF TGCAGCGTGAAGCGGTTCACAGATACGCAGTATTTT
NA NA TRBJ2-3 TRBV13 CASSLVGDGGRDTDTQYF TGTGCCAGCAGCTTAGTAGGGGACGGGGGGCGAGACACAGATACGCAGTATTTT
TRBD2 many TRBJ2-1 TRBV7-2 CASSLALAGGGEQFF TGTGCCAGCAGTCTCGCCCTAGCGGGGGGGGGTGAGCAGTTCTTC
TRBD2 few TRBJ2-4 TRBV6-1 CASRSEGGGSAKNIQYF TGTGCCAGCAGATCAGAGGGCGGGGGGTCGGCCAAAAACATTCAGTACTTC
TRBD1 many TRBJ2-7 TRBV7-2 CASSPGGQGAGEQYF TGTGCCAGCAGCCCCGGCGGACAGGGGGCGGGCGAGCAGTACTTC
NA NA TRBJ1-1 TRBV2 CASIRENRYTEAFF TGTGCCAGCATCCGGGAAAACAGGTACACTGAAGCTTTCTTT
NA few TRBJ2-1 TRBV2 CASSVAGTEQFF TGTGCCAGCAGTGTAGCAGGGACTGAGCAGTTCTTC
TRBD1 NA TRBJ1-6 TRBV5-1 CASSPGQGDSPLHF TGCGCCAGCAGCCCGGGACAGGGTGACTCACCCCTCCACTTT
NA many TRBJ1-1 TRBV10-3 CAIREGQTHTEAFF TGTGCCATCAGGGAGGGACAAACTCACACTGAAGCTTTCTTT
TRBD1 NA TRBJ1-3 TRBV28 CASSLYDRGLAGNTIYF TGTGCCAGCAGTTTATACGACAGGGGACTTGCTGGAAACACCATATATTTT
NA many TRBJ1-2 TRBV4-1 CASSSQGGYGYTF TGCGCCAGCAGCTCACAGGGAGGCTATGGCTACACCTTC
NA many TRBJ2-5 TRBV29-1 CSVDTSRLQGLQETQYF TGCAGCGTTGATACGAGTAGGTTACAGGGACTCCAAGAGACCCAGTACTTC
NA NA TRBJ1-5 TRBV7-2 CAGSGRGRDQPQHF TGTGCCGGCAGCGGCAGGGGACGCGATCAGCCCCAGCATTTT